The 12 T cell receptor beta chains below all came from one sample that was sequenced in a study of OX40 agonist ivuxolimab in advanced cancers. Here immunoSEQ multiplex PCR was the method, and the copy in TCRdb shows in-frame clones only, minus some. The data hold about 62,000 clones, with almost 95% observed a single time. The sequencing here drew on CD4+ or CD8+ T cells sorted from blood, taken in a trial of the OX40 agonist ivuxolimab. These receptors were taken from an adult with an advanced solid tumor such as melanoma, head and neck, liver or kidney cancer.

V is TRBV2 and J is TRBJ1-1, with no clear D. Trimming shortened V by 0 bases and J by 1 base, and 6 bases separated the two germline ends. The CDR3 extends over 14 amino acids. CDR1 SNHLY and CDR2 FYNNEI come from the germline V gene. The CDR3, as DNA: TGTGCCAGCAGTGAAGCGTGGGGGAACACTGAAGCTTTCTTT. As protein: CASSEAWGNTEAFF.

The chain carries TRBV6-5 and TRBJ2-5; TRBD2 is a possible D gene (5 bases). The CDR3 loop spans 13 amino acids. V shed 5 bases and J shed 0 bases, with 7 bases lying between them. Germline V gene data show CDR1 as MNHEY and CDR2 as SVGAGI. As DNA, the CDR3 is TGTGCCAGCAGTGTGGACTACCAAGAGACCCAGTACTTC. Its protein product is CASSVDYQETQYF.

CDR3 residues: CASSLRQGSYNEQFF. CDR3 coding DNA: TGTGCCAGCAGCTTGAGGCAGGGCTCCTACAATGAGCAGTTCTTC. This chain links TRBV5-4 with TRBJ2-1; D perhaps matches TRBD1 (5 bases). V was pared by 1 base and J by 0 bases, with 8 bases between. CDR1 and CDR2 from the germline V gene are SGHNT and YYREEE (reference sequence). CDR3 length equals 15 residues.

This chain connects TRBV6-1 to TRBJ2-1, with no clear D. The V end lost 3 bases, the J end lost 0 bases, and 12 bases lay between the germline ends. CDR3 size: 16 residues. CDR1 MNHNS and CDR2 SASEGT come from the germline V gene. CDR3 sequence: CASSDWESSSYNEQFF. Here the CDR3 DNA reads TGTGCCAGCAGTGATTGGGAATCGAGCTCCTACAATGAGCAGTTCTTC.

The chain uses TRBV5-1 and TRBJ1-3; D unclear. The CDR3 contains 16 residues. Deletions cut 4 bases from V and 2 bases from J, with 16 bases between. CDR1 is SGHRS, CDR2 YFSETQ, per germline. CDR3 in amino acids: CASSGVEQWPGNTIYF. The CDR3 bases are TGCGCCAGCAGCGGGGTAGAGCAGTGGCCTGGAAACACCATATATTTT. Based on the CDR3 plus reference TRBV5-1 and TRBJ1-3, the full variable domain is KAGVTQTPRYLIKTRGQQVTLSCSPISGHRSVSWYQQTPGQGLQFLFEYFSETQRNKGNFPGRFSGRQFSNSRSEMNVSTLELGDSALYLCASSGVEQWPGNTIYFGEGSWLTVV.

V gene TRBV27 combines with J gene TRBJ2-3; 8 nucleotides match TRBD1. J gave up 3 bases and V 5 bases, and 4 bases lay outside the gene matches. Germline CDR1 and CDR2: MNHEY and SMNVEV (reference sequence). The CDR3 is 14 amino acids. The CDR3 nucleotides read TGTGCCAGCAGTACCAGGGGGCAAACAGATACGCAGTATTTT. It specifies CASSTRGQTDTQYF.

The CDR3 here is CASTRRGGETQYF. CDR3 sequence (DNA): TGTGCCAGCACTCGTAGGGGGGGGGAGACCCAGTACTTC. The chain has TRBV2 and TRBJ2-5, with a weak D call TRBD2 (7 bases). Germline V CDR1 and CDR2: SNHLY, FYNNEI. The CDR3 contains 13 residues. The V end was cut by 7 bases, the J end by 5 bases, with 14 bases between.

This clone was detected once. The rearrangement links TRBV4-2 to TRBJ1-4, with D perhaps matching TRBD1 (6 bases). Per germline, CDR1 LGHNA and CDR2 YNFKEQ. CDR3 length equals 16 residues. V dropped 4 bases and J dropped 7 bases, with 19 bases sitting between them. DNA for the CDR3: TGTGCCAGCAGCCTGCCGGGGGCGGGTGGGGGTGAAAAACTGTTTTTT. This sequence encodes CASSLPGAGGGEKLFF.

The V and J genes are TRBV7-9 and TRBJ1-1; possible D gene TRBD1, 5 bases. Trimming shortened V by 5 bases and J by 2 bases, and 18 bases separated the two germline ends. Looked up from germline, CDR1 is SEHNR and CDR2 is FQNEAQ (reference sequence). CDR3 length: 16 residues. The DNA for the CDR3 is TGTGCCAGCAGCCCCCCCCGAATGACAGTAAACACTGAAGCTTTCTTT. Residues: CASSPPRMTVNTEAFF.

The CDR3 DNA reads TGTGCCAGCAACCCTGGGGGGGGAATCTATGGCTACACCTTC. Amino acids: CASNPGGGIYGYTF. The chain uses TRBV27 and TRBJ1-2, with a possible D match to TRBD1 (5 bases). The germline V gene has CDR1 MNHEY and CDR2 SMNVEV (reference sequence). The V end lost 7 bases, the J end lost 4 bases, and 16 bases lay between the germline ends. CDR3 size: 14 residues.

V usage is TRBV5-6 and J usage is TRBJ1-1; 8 positions agree with TRBD1. Germline V lookup: CDR1 SGHDT, CDR2 YYEEEE. The ends lost 2 bases at V and 8 bases at J; junction bases unmatched: 8. The CDR3 spans 14 residues. CDR3 sequence: CASSFTTNRGEAFF. The CDR3 DNA follows: TGTGCCAGCAGCTTTACCACCAACAGGGGGGAAGCTTTCTTT.

The rearrangement uses TRBV6-5 and TRBJ1-1; D unclear. Trimming removed 4 bases from V and 7 bases from J, with 7 bases in between. From germline, CDR1 is MNHEY and CDR2 SVGAGI. The CDR3 totals 11 residues. Here the CDR3 reads CASSSPDEAFF. CDR3 nucleotides: TGTGCCAGCAGTTCTCCGGATGAAGCTTTCTTT.